This TCR beta chain was captured by sequencing in a study of blood T cell repertoires in COVID-19. In the source study's methods: Estimated nucleated cell counts came from reference gene primer amplification. The table came from immunoSEQ multiplex PCR; TCRdb's copy has only in-frame clones and leaves some out. V, J and clone size are taken as reported in that table, and D and trimming were inferred from the DNA itself. Seen here are around 310,000 clones, about 91% observed once, and the top ten hold roughly a tenth. The specimen was PBMCs or T cells enriched from blood (not recorded which). This TCR was sampled from a woman aged 40-49 years who had recovered from COVID-19.

The CDR3 nucleotides read TGTGCCAGCAGCCTCTACGAGCAGTACTTC. Translating it yields CASSLYEQYF. The chain carries TRBV7-2 and TRBJ2-7; D not certain. The CDR3 has 10 residues. Trimming shortened V by 5 bases and J by 3 bases, and 2 bases separated the two germline ends. CDR1 is SGHTA and CDR2 is FQGNSA in the germline V gene.